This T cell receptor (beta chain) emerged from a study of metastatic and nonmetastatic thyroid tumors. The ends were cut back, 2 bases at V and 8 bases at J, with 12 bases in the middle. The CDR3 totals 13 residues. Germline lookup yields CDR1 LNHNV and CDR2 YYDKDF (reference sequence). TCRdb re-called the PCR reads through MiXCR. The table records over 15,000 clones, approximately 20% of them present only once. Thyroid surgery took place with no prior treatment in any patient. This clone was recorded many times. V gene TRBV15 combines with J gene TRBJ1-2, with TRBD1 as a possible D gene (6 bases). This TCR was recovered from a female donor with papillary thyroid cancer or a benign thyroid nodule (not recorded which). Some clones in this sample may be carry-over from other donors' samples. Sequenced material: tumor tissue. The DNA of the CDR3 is TGTGCCACCAGCAGAACCCTCGGGGGCGGCTACACCTTC. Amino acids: CATSRTLGGGYTF.